The 18 T cell receptor beta chains below were found in one sample sequenced in a study of cytomegalovirus exposure and HLA in healthy donors. Primers included in the PCR were 60 Vbeta and 13 Jbeta primers. Assay used: immunoSEQ multiplex PCR; TCRdb lists only in-frame clones, some missing. The repertoire table contains 35,000 to 45,000 clones. The sequencing input was PBMCs. The receptors were sampled from a human donor in good health.

V and J are TRBV11-1 and TRBJ2-7, with D maybe TRBD1 (6 bases). Germline CDR1 SGHAT, CDR2 FQDESV (reference sequence). Trimming removed 2 bases from V and 5 bases from J, with 13 bases in between. The CDR3 spans 14 residues. DNA of the CDR3: TGTGCCAGCAGCTTAATAGCCGGGACACACGAGCAGTACTTC. Amino acids: CASSLIAGTHEQYF.

The chain couples TRBV30 to TRBJ2-7, with a possible D match to TRBD1 (7 bases). This CDR3 region has 12 residues. Trimming pared 3 bases from V and 3 bases from J, leaving 9 bases between. Germline lookup yields CDR1 GTSNPN and CDR2 SVGIG (reference sequence). CDR3 in amino acids: CAWRQGGYEQYF. CDR3 bases: TGTGCCTGGAGGCAGGGGGGCTACGAGCAGTACTTC.

This rearrangement joins TRBV30 to TRBJ1-4; TRBD1 agrees at 9 bases. Germline V gene data show CDR1 as GTSNPN and CDR2 as SVGIG (reference sequence). The J segment lost 10 bases and the V segment lost 7 bases, leaving 4 bases of the junction unmatched. The CDR3 consists of 11 residues. CDR3 nucleotides: TGTGCCTTGGACAGGGGTCCAAAACTGTTTTTT. Amino acids: CALDRGPKLFF.

The chain combines TRBV29-1 with TRBJ1-4; D might be TRBD1 (6 bases). CDR3 length: 13 amino acids. Germline lookup yields CDR1 SQVTM and CDR2 ANQGSEA. The V end was cut by 7 bases, the J end by 3 bases, with 12 bases between. The CDR3 loop is CSAEGGPNEKLFF. Written as DNA, the CDR3 is TGCAGCGCTGAGGGGGGTCCTAATGAAAAACTGTTTTTT.

As regards this clone: One end of the junction is discordant with germline, which a read error may explain. The J gene is TRBJ2-1, the V gene TRBV7-9; no clear D gene. CDR3 length: 14 residues. Germline V lookup: CDR1 SEHNR, CDR2 FQNEAQ (reference sequence). Written as DNA, the CDR3 is TGTGCCAGCAGCTTAAGCCCCTCCGACAATGAGCAGTTCTTC. Encoded protein: CASSLSPSDNEQFF.

The rearrangement links TRBV5-4 to TRBJ1-1, with D possibly matching TRBD1 (6 bases). CDR1 and CDR2 (germline): SGHNT, YYREEE (reference sequence). Trimming took off 0 bases at V and 5 bases at J, with 14 bases between the two ends. The CDR3 has 15 amino acids. This chain's CDR3 is CASSLVSGAGTEAFF. Here the CDR3 DNA reads TGTGCCAGCAGCTTGGTTTCAGGGGCCGGAACTGAAGCTTTCTTT.

Details on this clone: At the DNA level, this CDR3 is encoded by other sequences in the same sample as well. The V gene is TRBV6-4, the J gene TRBJ2-2, with D perhaps matching TRBD2 (7 bases). Germline lookup yields CDR1 MRHNA and CDR2 SNTAGT. Trimming removed 2 bases at V and 0 bases at J, with 10 bases between. The CDR3 covers 16 residues. The chain's CDR3 is CASSDGGASNTGELFF. CDR3 DNA: TGTGCCAGCAGTGACGGGGGGGCATCGAACACCGGGGAGCTGTTTTTT.

This chain links TRBV5-6 with TRBJ1-5; the match to TRBD1 covers 8 bases. The J segment lost 4 bases and the V segment lost 4 bases, leaving 7 bases of the junction unmatched. CDR3 length: 15 residues. Germline V gene sequence: CDR1 SGHDT, CDR2 YYEEEE. The CDR3 DNA reads TGTGCCAGCAGCGTCACGGGACAGGAGAATCAGCCCCAGCATTTT. This gives the protein CASSVTGQENQPQHF.

Here the CDR3 reads CASSPMDRGLNSPLHF. CDR3 coding DNA: TGCGCCAGCAGTCCAATGGACAGGGGGCTCAATTCACCCCTCCACTTT. The rearrangement joins TRBV10-2 to TRBJ1-6, with 11 bases lining up with TRBD1. Germline loops: CDR1 WSHSY, CDR2 SAAADI. Unmatched junction bases numbered 7, after V lost 5 bases and J lost 7 bases. This CDR3 comprises 16 residues.

The J gene is TRBJ2-7, the V gene TRBV27; 7 nucleotides agree with TRBD2. V was pared by 6 bases and J by 3 bases, with 5 bases of the junction left unmatched. The germline CDR1 and CDR2 sequences are MNHEY and SMNVEV (reference sequence). The length of the CDR3 is 13 residues. CDR3 amino acids: CASRRRGDYEQYF. CDR3 nucleotide sequence: TGTGCCAGCAGACGACGGGGGGACTACGAGCAGTACTTC.

The chain employs TRBV2 and TRBJ1-2, with D maybe TRBD1 (5 bases). The CDR3 extends over 14 amino acids. V lost 5 bases and J lost 2, with 12 bases in between. CDR1 is SNHLY and CDR2 is FYNNEI in the germline V gene. Here the CDR3 DNA reads TGTGCCAGCAGTACGTTGACAGAAAACTATGGCTACACCTTC. This encodes CASSTLTENYGYTF.

This chain connects TRBV4-2 to TRBJ1-6; D might be TRBD1 (5 bases). The CDR3 has 17 amino acids. The V and J ends lost 0 bases and 8 bases respectively, with 17 bases between them. Germline V gives CDR1 LGHNA, CDR2 YNFKEQ. CDR3 bases: TGTGCCAGCAGCCAAGATATGGGCCAGGGTCTAGATTCACCCCTCCACTTT. This codes for CASSQDMGQGLDSPLHF.

The genes are TRBV7-9 and TRBJ2-3; possible D gene TRBD1, 6 bases. Germline values: CDR1 SEHNR, CDR2 FQNEAQ (reference sequence). The CDR3 has 14 amino acids. V lost 6 bases, J lost 3 bases, and 13 bases lay in between. CDR3 in amino acids: CASRQGEWTDTQYF. The DNA of the CDR3 is TGTGCCAGCAGACAGGGTGAATGGACAGATACGCAGTATTTT.

J is TRBJ2-5 and V is TRBV18; weak D call: TRBD1 (6 bases). Germline CDR1 and CDR2: KGHSH and LQKENI. Trimming took 8 bases from V and 4 from J, leaving 20 bases between them. CDR3 length: 15 residues. The CDR3 sequence: CASTRDTGYAETQYF. The CDR3 DNA is TGTGCCAGCACCCGGGACACGGGATACGCAGAGACCCAGTACTTC.

The chain uses TRBV11-2 and TRBJ2-1; TRBD2 might be the D (5 bases). V was shortened by 1 base and J by 6 bases, with 7 bases between the two germline ends. Germline V lookup: CDR1 SGHAT, CDR2 FQNNGV. This CDR3 spans 13 amino acids. CDR3 coding DNA: TGTGCCAGCAGCTTAGTCGGAGGCAATGAGCAGTTCTTC. It specifies CASSLVGGNEQFF.

The chain uses TRBV19 and TRBJ2-1; D might be TRBD2 (6 bases). The V end lost 9 bases, the J end lost 0 bases, and 18 bases lay between the germline ends. Germline-derived CDR1 and CDR2 are LNHDA and SQIVND (reference sequence). The CDR3 is 16 residues long. The CDR3 nucleotides read TGTGCCAGCCAGGGACTGCTTCCTTCCTCCTACAATGAGCAGTTCTTC. The encoded protein is CASQGLLPSSYNEQFF.

The chain has TRBV6-5 and TRBJ1-1, with a tentative D call TRBD1 (6 bases). V lost 6 bases to trimming and J lost 5 bases, with 10 bases between them. The CDR3 is 12 residues long. Germline lookup yields CDR1 MNHEY and CDR2 SVGAGI. CDR3 region: CASRQGFTEAFF. As DNA, the CDR3 is TGTGCCAGCAGGCAGGGGTTTACTGAAGCTTTCTTT.

Measured by frequency, this clone is large (0.1 to 1%). The V gene is TRBV5-4, the J gene TRBJ1-1; 9 bases align to TRBD1. The length of the CDR3 is 16 residues. V was clipped by 7 bases and J by 5 bases; unmatched bases: 15. CDR1 and CDR2 from the germline V gene are SGHNT and YYREEE (reference sequence). CDR3 residues: CASQDRGGLAGTEAFF. The DNA for the CDR3 is TGTGCCAGCCAGGACAGGGGAGGATTGGCGGGGACTGAAGCTTTCTTT.